The 13 T cell receptor beta chains in this list originate from one sample, sequenced in a study of T cell responses to AZD1222 COVID-19 vaccine. The assay was immunoSEQ multiplex PCR, and TCRdb's table has in-frame clones only and misses some. The sample lists around 67,000 clones, around 84% occurring once. The sequencing here drew on peripheral blood, taken on day 0 of AZD1222 vaccination. The receptors here all came from an adult in good health.

This chain links TRBV27 with TRBJ2-7; D unresolved. The V gene's germline CDR1 is MNHEY and CDR2 SMNVEV (reference sequence). CDR3 length: 13 residues. The germline V and J ends were trimmed by 3 bases and 1 base, with 7 bases remaining between them. The CDR3 here is CASSFGRSYEQYF. DNA for the CDR3: TGTGCCAGCAGTTTCGGCAGATCCTACGAGCAGTACTTC.

The J gene is TRBJ2-7, the V gene TRBV27; a weak D match, TRBD2 (6 bases). Between the trimmed V and J ends, which lost 9 bases and 5 bases, there was a span of 23 bases. In germline, CDR1 is MNHEY, CDR2 SMNVEV (reference sequence). This CDR3 is 15 amino acids long. CDR3 DNA sequence: TGTGCCAGTCGGGCGAGGGGCCCGGAGGGGCACGAGCAGTACTTC. Translating it yields CASRARGPEGHEQYF.

The rearrangement joins TRBV7-8 to TRBJ2-1, with a possible D match to TRBD2 (6 bases). This CDR3 has 17 amino acids. Trimming left V 0 bases short and J 2 bases short, with 14 bases between. The germline V gene has CDR1 SGHVS and CDR2 FQNEAQ. In DNA form, the CDR3 reads TGTGCCAGCAGCTTAGCTGGGGGACTTACGACCTACAATGAGCAGTTCTTC. It translates to CASSLAGGLTTYNEQFF.

V is TRBV7-2 and J is TRBJ2-3; 11 positions match TRBD2. V gave up 5 bases and J gave up 5 bases; unmatched junction bases: 6. The CDR3 covers 15 residues. Germline values: CDR1 SGHTA, CDR2 FQGNSA. This chain's CDR3 is CASSPLAGVGDTQYF. The CDR3 bases are TGTGCCAGCAGCCCACTAGCGGGAGTGGGAGATACGCAGTATTTT.

The V call is TRBV6-4, the J call TRBJ2-1, with 13 bases lining up with TRBD2. The ends lost 4 bases at V and 6 bases at J; junction bases unmatched: 0. This CDR3 has 14 amino acids. Germline V gives CDR1 MRHNA, CDR2 SNTAGT. Here the CDR3 reads CASSGTSGGNEQFF. The CDR3 DNA is TGTGCCAGCAGTGGGACTAGCGGGGGCAATGAGCAGTTCTTC.

The chain couples TRBV29-1 to TRBJ2-5; 7 positions agree with TRBD1. The junction had 8 bases not matched to a gene; V was cut back by 0 bases and J by 1 base. The CDR3 spans 16 residues. Germline V gives CDR1 SQVTM, CDR2 ANQGSEA. The CDR3 region has the DNA TGCAGCGTTGAAGAATGGGGCAGGGGGACCCAAGAGACCCAGTACTTC. It encodes CSVEEWGRGTQETQYF.

The chain joins TRBV7-9 to TRBJ2-1, with a tentative D call TRBD2 (6 bases). V was trimmed by 3 bases and J by 7 bases, leaving 13 bases between them. Germline values: CDR1 SEHNR, CDR2 FQNEAQ (reference sequence). CDR3 size: 14 residues. For the CDR3, the DNA is TGTGCCAGCAGCTTGGGGCCAGGAGGGAATGAGCAGTTCTTC. Its protein is CASSLGPGGNEQFF.

V and J are TRBV28 and TRBJ2-7, with D uncertain. The CDR3 has 15 amino acids. The germline CDR1 and CDR2 sequences are MDHEN and SYDVKM. Trimming left V 5 bases short and J 2 bases short, with 16 bases between. CDR3 in DNA: TGTGCCAGCAGTCGCCGTCGTGGTCTCCCCTACGAGCAGTACTTC. As protein: CASSRRRGLPYEQYF.

The J gene is TRBJ2-7, the V gene TRBV19; TRBD2 is a possible D gene (5 bases). Germline V gene data show CDR1 as LNHDA and CDR2 as SQIVND (reference sequence). CDR3 length equals 16 residues. V was shortened by 4 bases and J by 6 bases, with 22 bases between the two germline ends. CDR3 in amino acids: CASSTFLAGLIAEQYF. CDR3 in DNA: TGTGCCAGTAGTACTTTTCTAGCAGGCCTTATCGCCGAGCAGTACTTC.

V is TRBV3-1 (or the pseudogene TRBV3-2) and J is TRBJ1-3; D is ambiguous. V lost 0 bases to trimming and J lost 0 bases, with 6 bases between them. From germline, CDR1 is LGHDT and CDR2 YNNKEL (reference sequence). The length of the CDR3 is 15 residues. Here the CDR3 DNA reads TGTGCCAGCAGCCAAGAAGCCATCTCTGGAAACACCATATATTTT. This translates into CASSQEAISGNTIYF.

This chain uses TRBV7-6 with TRBJ2-7, with D uncertain. V dropped 0 bases and J dropped 3 bases, with 6 bases sitting between them. The CDR3 has 13 residues. Germline V gene sequence: CDR1 SGHVS, CDR2 FNYEAQ. CDR3 nucleotides: TGTGCCAGCAGCTTAGCGGGTTACTACGAGCAGTACTTC. As protein: CASSLAGYYEQYF.

V gene TRBV6-4 combines with J gene TRBJ2-2; D is ambiguous. V was shortened by 0 bases and J by 5 bases, with 7 bases between the two germline ends. This CDR3 has 14 residues. Per germline, CDR1 MRHNA and CDR2 SNTAGT. The CDR3 sequence is CASSDSEETGELFF. CDR3 sequence (DNA): TGTGCCAGCAGTGACTCGGAAGAAACCGGGGAGCTGTTTTTT.

This rearrangement joins TRBV12-3 or TRBV12-4 to TRBJ1-4; D remains ambiguous. This CDR3 has 13 residues. The V and J ends lost 6 bases and 7 bases respectively, with 12 bases between them. The CDR3 sequence is CASSPAVAEKLFF. CDR3 nucleotide sequence: TGTGCCAGCAGCCCCGCGGTGGCTGAAAAACTGTTTTTT.